Sequencing of this T cell receptor beta chain was carried out in a study of tumor and adjacent non-tumor tissue in lung cancer. Points from the study as a whole: Shorter survival was associated with higher TCR diversity in tumors. Significantly higher TCR diversity was found in tumor than normal lung. Tumor repertoires had a smaller top 100 clone share than normal lung.

The CDR3 contains 14 residues. Germline V gene data show CDR1 as MNHEY and CDR2 as SVGAGI. Trimming removed 6 bases at V and 13 bases at J, with 21 bases between. The template was RNA from unsorted bulk tissue. This non-tumor lung sample came from over 3 cm beyond the tumor edge. Donors were chemotherapy-naive, newly diagnosed lung cancer surgical patients in China, August–November 2014. For this clonotype: The antigen is unknown.

Three rounds of nested PCR, following a modified ARM-PCR protocol, produced the TCRbeta library. TCRdb used MiXCR to reprocess the multiplex PCR reads, holding one entry per CDR3 protein. The sample yields about 77,000 distinct CDR3 sequences, 76% seen once. The J gene is TRBJ2-2, the V gene TRBV6-5; the D gene could be TRBD1 or TRBD2 (7 bases each). Source material: distant non-tumor lung tissue. The receptor's source is a man in his 70s with non-small cell lung cancer. As DNA, the CDR3 is TGTGCCAGCAGCGGGGGGAGGACCCACAGGGGGCTGTTTTTT. Amino acids: CASSGGRTHRGLFF.